This entry lists 19 T cell receptor beta chains sequenced from one sample in a study of T cells after yellow fever vaccination. TCRdb processed the 5' RACE reads anew with MiXCR; each CDR3 protein has one entry. This sample yields about 630,000 distinct CDR3 sequences, of which around an eighth are seen a single time; 14% to 15% belongs to the top ten. The sample here was PBMCs, taken on the day of the yellow fever booster vaccination. These receptors all stem from a young man who received the YFV17D yellow fever vaccine.

This clonotype was detected only a few times. This chain joins TRBV28 and TRBJ2-1; TRBD2 matches 8 bases. The germline gives CDR1 MDHEN, CDR2 SYDVKM. The CDR3 has 15 residues. V lost 6 bases and J lost 0; bases outside the gene matches: 4. The CDR3 nucleotides read TGTGCCAGCAGCTTAGCGGGACGCTCCTACAATGAGCAGTTCTTC. Its translation is CASSLAGRSYNEQFF. Together with reference TRBV28 and TRBJ2-1, the CDR3 gives the full variable domain: DVKVTQSSRYLVKRTGEKVFLECVQDMDHENMFWYRQDPGLGLRLIYFSYDVKMKEKGDIPEGYSVSREKKERFSLILESASTNQTSMYLCASSLAGRSYNEQFFGPGTRLTVL.

This clonotype came up many times. The chain links TRBV5-6 to TRBJ2-7, with D tentatively TRBD2 (6 bases). There are 13 residues in the CDR3. The germline gives CDR1 SGHDT, CDR2 YYEEEE. The ends were cut back, 4 bases at V and 6 bases at J, with 14 bases in the middle. The CDR3 nucleotides are TGTGCCAGCAGCGAGACTAGGGTCGGCGAGCAGTACTTC. Residues: CASSETRVGEQYF.

This clonotype came up a few times. CDR3 in amino acids: CATSDLGPSHRETQYF. Written as DNA, the CDR3 is TGTGCCACCAGTGATTTGGGGCCAAGTCATCGGGAGACCCAGTACTTC. The chain couples TRBV24-1 to TRBJ2-5; no definite D call. This CDR3 is built from 16 residues. The V end lost 0 bases, the J end lost 5 bases, and 15 bases lay between the germline ends. Per germline, CDR1 KGHDR and CDR2 SFDVKD.

The CDR3 DNA is TGTGCCAGCAGTTACTCTCAGGGAGGGGGCTACGAGCAGTACTTC. Translating it yields CASSYSQGGGYEQYF. The V and J genes are TRBV6-5 and TRBJ2-7; weak D call: TRBD2 (7 bases). In germline, CDR1 is MNHEY, CDR2 SVGAGI. V lost 0 bases and J 3 bases, leaving 12 bases between the germline ends. This CDR3 is 15 amino acids long.

The chain couples TRBV2 to TRBJ1-5; TRBD1 is a possible D gene (5 bases). Germline loops: CDR1 SNHLY, CDR2 FYNNEI. V was clipped by 4 bases and J by 5 bases, with 15 bases between them. The CDR3 runs to 15 residues. CDR3 bases: TGTGCCAGCAGTGGGGGGGACGGATCCTATCAGCCCCAGCATTTT. Amino acid sequence: CASSGGDGSYQPQHF.

The sample holds many counts of this clonotype. The V and J genes are TRBV5-5 and TRBJ2-5, with 9 bases fitting TRBD1. The length of the CDR3 is 14 residues. The V gene end was trimmed by 3 bases and the J gene end by 4 bases; junction bases not matched to a gene: 4. The germline V gene encodes CDR1 SGHKS and CDR2 YYEKEE (reference sequence). The CDR3 protein is CASSSYRGLETQYF. The CDR3, as DNA: TGTGCCAGCAGCTCGTACAGGGGGCTAGAGACCCAGTACTTC.

For this clonotype: One base away lies a much larger clone, so this may be a sequencing read error. The V gene is TRBV5-1, the J gene TRBJ2-7; 9 bases are a match to TRBD2. CDR1 is SGHRS, CDR2 YFSETQ, per germline. J gave up 3 bases and V 4 bases, and 23 bases lay outside the gene matches. The CDR3 is 20 amino acids. CDR3 in DNA: TGCGCCAGCAGCCTAGCCCACACATACGGCAGCGGGAGGCCCGACTACGAGCAGTACTTC. It specifies CASSLAHTYGSGRPDYEQYF.

J is TRBJ2-7 and V is TRBV12-3 or TRBV12-4, with D tentatively TRBD2 (6 bases). The CDR3 has 14 amino acids. V was clipped by 6 bases and J by 3 bases, with 15 bases between them. CDR3 protein: CASSHGPEGYEQYF. The CDR3 coding sequence is TGTGCCAGCAGCCACGGCCCGGAGGGCTACGAGCAGTACTTC.

This clonotype occurred a few times. In nucleotides, the CDR3 is TGTGCCAGCAGCTTACCAAGTCTAGGAGATACGCAGTATTTT. The encoded protein is CASSLPSLGDTQYF. The chain is built from TRBV7-2 and TRBJ2-3; the D is unclear. Germline V gene data show CDR1 as SGHTA and CDR2 as FQGNSA. V was cut by 2 bases and J by 5 bases, with 11 bases left in between. The CDR3 extends over 14 amino acids. Supplemented by reference TRBV7-2 and TRBJ2-3, the full variable domain reads GAGVSQSPSNKVTEKGKDVELRCDPISGHTALYWYRQSLGQGLEFLIYFQGNSAPDKSGLPSDRFSAERTGGSVSTLTIQRTQQEDSAVYLCASSLPSLGDTQYFGPGTRLTVL.

This clonotype has a handful of counts. The CDR3 region is CASSLGQGANNQPQHF. In nucleotides, the CDR3 is TGTGCCAGCAGCTTAGGACAGGGGGCTAACAATCAGCCCCAGCATTTT. The chain has TRBV5-5 and TRBJ1-5; TRBD1 matches at 11 bases. Germline V gene data show CDR1 as SGHKS and CDR2 as YYEKEE (reference sequence). This CDR3 comprises 16 residues. V shed 2 bases, J shed 3 bases, and the junction held 4 bases outside the gene matches.

This clonotype was picked up a small number of times. The chain has TRBV7-2 and TRBJ2-7, with 9 bases matching TRBD1. Trimming at V came to 3 bases and at J to 6 bases, leaving 6 bases not matched to a gene. This CDR3 is 14 amino acids long. CDR1 is SGHTA and CDR2 is FQGNSA in the germline V gene. As DNA, the CDR3 is TGTGCCAGCAGCTTTAGACAGGGGGAAGGCGAGCAGTACTTC. Amino acids: CASSFRQGEGEQYF. The whole variable domain, filled in from reference TRBV7-2 and TRBJ2-7, reads GAGVSQSPSNKVTEKGKDVELRCDPISGHTALYWYRQSLGQGLEFLIYFQGNSAPDKSGLPSDRFSAERTGGSVSTLTIQRTQQEDSAVYLCASSFRQGEGEQYFGPGTRLTVT.

This chain uses TRBV7-9 with TRBJ1-6, with D unresolved. There are 13 residues in the CDR3. Trimming cost V 1 base and J 10 bases, with 8 bases left between them. Germline V CDR1 and CDR2: SEHNR, FQNEAQ (reference sequence). DNA for the CDR3: TGTGCCAGCAGCTTAGGTCCCGGATCACCCCTCCACTTT. It translates to CASSLGPGSPLHF.

The V gene is TRBV6-2 or TRBV6-3, the J gene TRBJ1-1; D unclear. The V end lost 0 bases, the J end lost 1 base, and 6 bases lay between the germline ends. CDR3 length equals 14 residues. Looked up from germline, CDR1 is MNHEY and CDR2 is SVGEGT. The CDR3: CASSYSMRNTEAFF. CDR3 bases: TGTGCCAGCAGTTACTCGATGAGGAACACTGAAGCTTTCTTT.

This clonotype has just a few counts. The chain employs TRBV5-1 and TRBJ2-1, with 14 nucleotides matching TRBD2. V was clipped by 7 bases and J by 9 bases; unmatched bases: 6. CDR3 size: 14 residues. Germline assignment: CDR1 SGHRS and CDR2 YFSETQ. CDR3 in amino acids: CASGTSGSRPEQFF. CDR3 sequence (DNA): TGCGCCAGCGGGACTAGCGGGAGTCGTCCTGAGCAGTTCTTC.

This sequence joins TRBV20-1 and TRBJ2-7, with TRBD2 matching 11 bases. The CDR3 has 14 residues. The V gene end was trimmed by 2 bases and the J gene end by 3 bases; junction bases not matched to a gene: 3. Germline CDR1 reads DFQATT; CDR2 reads SNEGSKA (reference sequence). For the CDR3, the DNA is TGCAGTGCTAGATTAGGACTAGCGGGCTACGAGCAGTACTTC. Protein sequence: CSARLGLAGYEQYF.

This clonotype has more than one count but fewer than ten. The chain is built from TRBV7-2 and TRBJ2-7; D perhaps matches TRBD1 (6 bases). CDR1 SGHTA and CDR2 FQGNSA come from the germline V gene. The V gene lost 3 bases and the J gene lost 2 bases, with 14 bases spanning the gap. The CDR3 is 15 amino acids. In DNA form, the CDR3 reads TGTGCCAGCAGCTTCGGTTTCGGACAGCCCTACGAGCAGTACTTC. It encodes CASSFGFGQPYEQYF.

The J gene is TRBJ2-5, the V gene TRBV7-6; TRBD1 agrees at 7 bases. The V gene end was trimmed by 4 bases and the J gene end by 1 base; junction bases not matched to a gene: 6. Germline loops: CDR1 SGHVS, CDR2 FNYEAQ. The CDR3 has 15 amino acids. The DNA for the CDR3 is TGTGCCAGCAGCTCGTACAGGGACAGCCAAGAGACCCAGTACTTC. Translation gives CASSSYRDSQETQYF. The whole variable domain, filled in from reference TRBV7-6 and TRBJ2-5, reads GAGVSQSPRYKVTKRGQDVALRCDPISGHVSLYWYRQALGQGPEFLTYFNYEAQQDKSGLPNDRFSAERPEGSISTLTIQRTEQRDSAMYRCASSSYRDSQETQYFGPGTRLLVL.

The chain recombines TRBV15 with TRBJ2-3; 7 bases match TRBD2. The CDR3 is 13 residues long. Germline values: CDR1 LNHNV, CDR2 YYDKDF (reference sequence). Losses at the gene ends were 6 bases for V and 6 bases for J; bases not matched to a gene: 6. DNA of the CDR3: TGTGCCACCAGGATGGGGGGGTCCGATACGCAGTATTTT. Translated, it gives CATRMGGSDTQYF.

The J gene is TRBJ1-5, the V gene TRBV4-1; D ambiguous. This CDR3 region has 14 residues. V gave up 3 bases and J gave up 7 bases, with 13 bases separating them. Germline CDR1 is MGHRA and CDR2 is YSYEKL. The CDR3 region is CASSQDLPAQPQHF. The CDR3 DNA follows: TGCGCCAGCAGCCAGGACTTACCCGCACAGCCCCAGCATTTT.